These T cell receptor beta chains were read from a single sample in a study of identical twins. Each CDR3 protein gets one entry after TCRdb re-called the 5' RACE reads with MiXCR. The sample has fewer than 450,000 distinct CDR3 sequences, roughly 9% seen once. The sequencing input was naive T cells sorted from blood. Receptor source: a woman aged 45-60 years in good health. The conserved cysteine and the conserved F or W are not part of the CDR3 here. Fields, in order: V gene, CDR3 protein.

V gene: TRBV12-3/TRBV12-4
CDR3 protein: ASKGEYEQF

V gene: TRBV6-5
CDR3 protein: ASSDYAGSGTQY

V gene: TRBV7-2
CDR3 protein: ASSLVPGLGTEAF

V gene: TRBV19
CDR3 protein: ASSMVTPGTDTQY

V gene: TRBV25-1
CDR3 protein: ASQPDRAGSPLH

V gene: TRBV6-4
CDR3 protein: ASSGGQGEGDEQF

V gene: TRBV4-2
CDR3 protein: ASSQERSTSRLSNEQF

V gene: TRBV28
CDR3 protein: ASNSLRGHSYNEQF

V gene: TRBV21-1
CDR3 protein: ASTGGGQGDPIHEQY

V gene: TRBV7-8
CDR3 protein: ASSLDDRQLGYT

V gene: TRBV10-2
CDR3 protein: ASRRQGELGNTIY

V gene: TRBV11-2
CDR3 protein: ASSFSLTPNTGELF

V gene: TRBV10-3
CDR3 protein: AISAKGDSYEQY

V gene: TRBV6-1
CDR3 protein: ASSEGGAGQF

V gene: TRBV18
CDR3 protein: ASSPLGGNRVDKNIQY

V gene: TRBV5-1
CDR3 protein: ASSSLGTERETQY

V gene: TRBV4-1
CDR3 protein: ASSVRQTMNTEAF

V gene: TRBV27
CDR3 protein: ASSLSPGDPYEQY

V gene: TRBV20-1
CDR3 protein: SASISALPYEQY

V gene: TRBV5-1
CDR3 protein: ASSRWTSGPADTQY

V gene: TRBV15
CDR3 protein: ATSSPGLAGGRPGELF

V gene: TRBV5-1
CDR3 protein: ASRTFSGATNEKLF

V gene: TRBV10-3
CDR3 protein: AISERPLTGANVLT

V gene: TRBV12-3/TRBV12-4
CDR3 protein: ASSLAGSSGRPYEQY

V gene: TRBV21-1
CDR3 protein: ASSNTVLAGLTGELF

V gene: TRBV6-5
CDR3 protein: ASKKRETSYEQY

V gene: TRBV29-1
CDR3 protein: SVEGPHGYT

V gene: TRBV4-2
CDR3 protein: ASSQDRVRSYNEQF

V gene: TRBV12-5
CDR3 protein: ASGMVGANVLT

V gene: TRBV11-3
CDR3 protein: ASSLVSPTRLNEQF

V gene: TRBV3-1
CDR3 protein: ASALKAGFSYNEQF

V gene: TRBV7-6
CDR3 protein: ASSSLLAGGRNEQF

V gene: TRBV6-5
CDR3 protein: ASSPDTFVTQY

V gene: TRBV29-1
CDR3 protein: SVEPMRLAGEGDYNEQF

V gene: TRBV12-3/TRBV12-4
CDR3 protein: ASSLGTGGTSSYNEQF

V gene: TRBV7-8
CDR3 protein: ASSLGVSNTLYEQY

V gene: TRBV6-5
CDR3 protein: ASRVMGGAYNEQF

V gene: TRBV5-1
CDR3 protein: ASSLVSGNTIY

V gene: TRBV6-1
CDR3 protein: ASRTLAGDWDEQF

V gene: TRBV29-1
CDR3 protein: SVRRGLETQY

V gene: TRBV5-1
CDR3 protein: ASSFTASGRAGNEQF

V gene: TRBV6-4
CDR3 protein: ASSDSSAGELF

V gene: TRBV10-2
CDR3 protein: ASMRDQETQY

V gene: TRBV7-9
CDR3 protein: ASSWDGANEKLF

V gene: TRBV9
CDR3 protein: ASSVDGEGEETQY

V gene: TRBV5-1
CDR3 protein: ASSLAGGSSTDTQY

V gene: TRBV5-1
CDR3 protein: ASSSSGDSTDTQY

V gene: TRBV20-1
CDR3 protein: SARDHSLSLRGEYEQY

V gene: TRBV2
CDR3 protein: ASSENDYLEQF

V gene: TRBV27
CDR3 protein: ASSLSIQGRRGTEAF